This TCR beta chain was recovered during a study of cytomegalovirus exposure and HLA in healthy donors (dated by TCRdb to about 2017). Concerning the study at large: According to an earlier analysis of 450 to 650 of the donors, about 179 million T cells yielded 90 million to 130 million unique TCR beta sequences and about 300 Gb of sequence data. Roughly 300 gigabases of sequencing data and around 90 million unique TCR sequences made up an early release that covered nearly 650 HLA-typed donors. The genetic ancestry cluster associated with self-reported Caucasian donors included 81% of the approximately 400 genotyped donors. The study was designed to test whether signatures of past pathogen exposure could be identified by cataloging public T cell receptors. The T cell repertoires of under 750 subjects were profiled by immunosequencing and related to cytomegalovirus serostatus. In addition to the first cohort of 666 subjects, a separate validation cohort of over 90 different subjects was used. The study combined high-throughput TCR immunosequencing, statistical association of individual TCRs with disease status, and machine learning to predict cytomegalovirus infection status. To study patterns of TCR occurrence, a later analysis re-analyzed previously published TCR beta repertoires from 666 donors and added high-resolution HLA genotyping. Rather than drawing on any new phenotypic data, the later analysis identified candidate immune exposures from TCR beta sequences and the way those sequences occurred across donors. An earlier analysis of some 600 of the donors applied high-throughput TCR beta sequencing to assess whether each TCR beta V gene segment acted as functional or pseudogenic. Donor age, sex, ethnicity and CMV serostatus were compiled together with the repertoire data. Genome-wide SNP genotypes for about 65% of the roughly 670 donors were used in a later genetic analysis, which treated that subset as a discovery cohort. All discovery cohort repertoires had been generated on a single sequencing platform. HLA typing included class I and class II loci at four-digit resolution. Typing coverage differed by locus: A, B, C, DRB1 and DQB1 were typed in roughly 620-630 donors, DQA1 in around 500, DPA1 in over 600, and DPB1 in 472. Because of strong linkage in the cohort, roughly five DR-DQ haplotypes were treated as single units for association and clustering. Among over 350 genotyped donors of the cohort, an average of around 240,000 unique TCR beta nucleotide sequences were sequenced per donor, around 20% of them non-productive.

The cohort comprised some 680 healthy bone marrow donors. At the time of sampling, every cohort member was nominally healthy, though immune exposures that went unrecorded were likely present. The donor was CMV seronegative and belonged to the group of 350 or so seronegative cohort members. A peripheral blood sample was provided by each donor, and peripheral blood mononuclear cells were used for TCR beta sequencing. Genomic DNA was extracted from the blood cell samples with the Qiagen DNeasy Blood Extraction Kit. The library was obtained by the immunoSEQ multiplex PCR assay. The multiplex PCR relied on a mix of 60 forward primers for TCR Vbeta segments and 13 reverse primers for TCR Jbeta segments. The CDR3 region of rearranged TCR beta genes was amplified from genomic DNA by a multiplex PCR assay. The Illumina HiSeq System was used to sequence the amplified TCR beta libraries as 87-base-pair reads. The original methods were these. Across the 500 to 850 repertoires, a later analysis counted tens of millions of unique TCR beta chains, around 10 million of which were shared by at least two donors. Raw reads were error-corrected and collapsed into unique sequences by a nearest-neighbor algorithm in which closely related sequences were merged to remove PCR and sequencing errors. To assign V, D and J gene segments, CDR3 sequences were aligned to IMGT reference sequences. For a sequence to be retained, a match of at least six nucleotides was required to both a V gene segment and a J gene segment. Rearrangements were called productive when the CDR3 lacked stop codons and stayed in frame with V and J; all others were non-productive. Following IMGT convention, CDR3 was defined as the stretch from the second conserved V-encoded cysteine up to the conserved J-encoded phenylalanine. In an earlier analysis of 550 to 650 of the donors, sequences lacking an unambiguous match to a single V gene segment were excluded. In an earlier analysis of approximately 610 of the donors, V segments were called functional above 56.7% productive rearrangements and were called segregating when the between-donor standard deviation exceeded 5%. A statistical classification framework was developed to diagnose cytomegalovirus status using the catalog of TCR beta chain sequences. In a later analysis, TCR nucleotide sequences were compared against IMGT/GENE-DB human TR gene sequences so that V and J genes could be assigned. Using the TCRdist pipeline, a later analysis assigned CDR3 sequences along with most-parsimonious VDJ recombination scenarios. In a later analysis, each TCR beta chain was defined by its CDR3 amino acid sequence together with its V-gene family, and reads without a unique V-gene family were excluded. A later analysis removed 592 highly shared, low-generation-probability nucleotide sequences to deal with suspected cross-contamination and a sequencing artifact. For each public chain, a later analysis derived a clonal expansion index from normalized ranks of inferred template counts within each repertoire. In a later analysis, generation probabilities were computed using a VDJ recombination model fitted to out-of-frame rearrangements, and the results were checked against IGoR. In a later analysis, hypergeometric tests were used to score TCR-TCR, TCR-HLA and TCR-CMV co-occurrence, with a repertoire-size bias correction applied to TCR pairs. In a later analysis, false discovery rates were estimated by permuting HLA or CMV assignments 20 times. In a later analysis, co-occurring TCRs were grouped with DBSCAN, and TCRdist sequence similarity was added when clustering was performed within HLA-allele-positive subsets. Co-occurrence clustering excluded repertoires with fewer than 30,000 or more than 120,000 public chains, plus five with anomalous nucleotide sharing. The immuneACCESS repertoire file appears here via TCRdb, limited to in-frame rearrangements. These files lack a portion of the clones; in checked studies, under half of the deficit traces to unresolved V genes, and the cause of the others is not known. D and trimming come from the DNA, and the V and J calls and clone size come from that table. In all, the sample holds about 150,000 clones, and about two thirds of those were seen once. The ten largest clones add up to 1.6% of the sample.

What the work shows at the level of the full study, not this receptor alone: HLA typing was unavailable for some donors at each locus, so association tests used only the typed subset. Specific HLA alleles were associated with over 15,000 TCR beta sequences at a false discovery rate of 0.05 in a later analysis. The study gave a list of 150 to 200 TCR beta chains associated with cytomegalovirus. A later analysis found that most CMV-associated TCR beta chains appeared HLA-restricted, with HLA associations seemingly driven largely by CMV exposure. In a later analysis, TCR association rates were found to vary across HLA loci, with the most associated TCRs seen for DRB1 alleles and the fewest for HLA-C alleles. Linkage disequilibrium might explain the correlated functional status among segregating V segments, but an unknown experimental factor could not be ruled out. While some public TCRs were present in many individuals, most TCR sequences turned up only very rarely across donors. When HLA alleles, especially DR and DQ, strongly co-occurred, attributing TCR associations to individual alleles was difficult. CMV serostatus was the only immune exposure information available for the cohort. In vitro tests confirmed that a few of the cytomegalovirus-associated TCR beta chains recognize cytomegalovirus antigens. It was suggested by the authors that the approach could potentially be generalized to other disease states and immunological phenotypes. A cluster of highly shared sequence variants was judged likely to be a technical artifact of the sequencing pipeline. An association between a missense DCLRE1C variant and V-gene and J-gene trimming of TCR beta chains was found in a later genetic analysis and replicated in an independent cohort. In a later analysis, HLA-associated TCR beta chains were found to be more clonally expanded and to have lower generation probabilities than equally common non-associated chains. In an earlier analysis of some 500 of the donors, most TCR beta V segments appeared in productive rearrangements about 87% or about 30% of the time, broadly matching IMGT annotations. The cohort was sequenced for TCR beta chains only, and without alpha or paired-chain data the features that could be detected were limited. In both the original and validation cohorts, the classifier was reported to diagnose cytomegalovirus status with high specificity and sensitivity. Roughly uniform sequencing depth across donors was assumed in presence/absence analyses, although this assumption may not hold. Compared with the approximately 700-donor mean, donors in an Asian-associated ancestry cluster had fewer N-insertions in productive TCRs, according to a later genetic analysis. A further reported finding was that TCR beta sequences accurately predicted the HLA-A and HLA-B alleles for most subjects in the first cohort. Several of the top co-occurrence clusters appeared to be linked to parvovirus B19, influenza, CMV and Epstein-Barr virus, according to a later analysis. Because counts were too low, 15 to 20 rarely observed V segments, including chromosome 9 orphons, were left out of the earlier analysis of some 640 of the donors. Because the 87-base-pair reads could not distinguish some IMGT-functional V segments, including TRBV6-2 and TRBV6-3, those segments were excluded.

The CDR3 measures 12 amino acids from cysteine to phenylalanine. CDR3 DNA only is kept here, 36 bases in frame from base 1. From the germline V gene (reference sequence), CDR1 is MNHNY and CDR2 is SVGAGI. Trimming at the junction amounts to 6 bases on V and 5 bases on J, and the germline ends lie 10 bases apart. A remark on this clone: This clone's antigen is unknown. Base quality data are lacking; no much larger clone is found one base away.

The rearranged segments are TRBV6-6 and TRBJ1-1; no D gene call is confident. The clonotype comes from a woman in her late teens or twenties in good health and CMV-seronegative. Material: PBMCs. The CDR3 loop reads CASRWTGTEAFF. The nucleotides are TGTGCCAGCAGGTGGACTGGGACTGAAGCTTTCTTT.